This TCR beta chain came from a study of cytomegalovirus exposure and HLA in healthy donors. In the study overall: Around 80 million unique TCR sequences came from HLA-typed donors in an early release.

Study-level results: Most of the TCR beta V segments (in an earlier analysis) were productive either about 90% or about 30% of the time.

On this clone itself: What it binds is unknown.

Primers: 60 Vbeta forward and 13 Jbeta reverse. The data were produced by immunoSEQ multiplex PCR, yet TCRdb's version contains in-frame clones alone and is incomplete. The sample lists some 110,000 clones, approximately 70% occurring once. CDR3 length: 22 amino acids. V lost 0 bases and J lost 3; bases outside the gene matches: 22. In germline, CDR1 is LGHNT, CDR2 FRNRAP. Everyone who donated was a healthy bone marrow donor. These donors counted as nominally healthy when sampled, but unrecorded immune exposures were likely. The rearrangement uses TRBV12-5 and TRBJ1-5, with 8 bases aligning to TRBD1. This receptor was obtained from a man aged 25 to 45 in good health and CMV-seropositive. The material sequenced was PBMCs. The CDR3 loop is CASGLVNISRGRRNRFNQPQHF. CDR3 nucleotides: TGTGCTAGTGGTTTGGTAAATATTTCCAGGGGGCGACGTAACAGATTCAATCAGCCCCAGCATTTT.